This TCR beta chain was captured in a study of shared clonotypes between healthy human individuals. The assay was immunoSEQ multiplex PCR, and TCRdb's table has in-frame clones only and misses some. In the table there are over 2 million clones, 85% to 95% of which are singletons. This clone was seen once. Its antigen is undetermined. The J segment lost 9 bases and the V segment lost 5 bases, leaving 11 bases of the junction unmatched. The germline gives CDR1 SEHNR, CDR2 FQNEAQ (reference sequence). The CDR3 is 16 amino acids. General study points: Lower generation probabilities were found for non-shared clonotypes than for those shared by all four donors.

This TCR derives from a man between 18 and 29 years old in good health. Some clones in this sample may be carry-over from other donors' samples. Sequences were obtained from naive CD4+ T cells from PBMCs. Subset of the sample: CD45RA+ positively selected. V is TRBV7-9 and J is TRBJ2-1; 12 bases match TRBD2. The CDR3 bases are TGTGCCAGCAGCCCCTATCTAGCGGGAGGGGGTAGTGAGCAGTTCTTC. Encoded protein: CASSPYLAGGGSEQFF.